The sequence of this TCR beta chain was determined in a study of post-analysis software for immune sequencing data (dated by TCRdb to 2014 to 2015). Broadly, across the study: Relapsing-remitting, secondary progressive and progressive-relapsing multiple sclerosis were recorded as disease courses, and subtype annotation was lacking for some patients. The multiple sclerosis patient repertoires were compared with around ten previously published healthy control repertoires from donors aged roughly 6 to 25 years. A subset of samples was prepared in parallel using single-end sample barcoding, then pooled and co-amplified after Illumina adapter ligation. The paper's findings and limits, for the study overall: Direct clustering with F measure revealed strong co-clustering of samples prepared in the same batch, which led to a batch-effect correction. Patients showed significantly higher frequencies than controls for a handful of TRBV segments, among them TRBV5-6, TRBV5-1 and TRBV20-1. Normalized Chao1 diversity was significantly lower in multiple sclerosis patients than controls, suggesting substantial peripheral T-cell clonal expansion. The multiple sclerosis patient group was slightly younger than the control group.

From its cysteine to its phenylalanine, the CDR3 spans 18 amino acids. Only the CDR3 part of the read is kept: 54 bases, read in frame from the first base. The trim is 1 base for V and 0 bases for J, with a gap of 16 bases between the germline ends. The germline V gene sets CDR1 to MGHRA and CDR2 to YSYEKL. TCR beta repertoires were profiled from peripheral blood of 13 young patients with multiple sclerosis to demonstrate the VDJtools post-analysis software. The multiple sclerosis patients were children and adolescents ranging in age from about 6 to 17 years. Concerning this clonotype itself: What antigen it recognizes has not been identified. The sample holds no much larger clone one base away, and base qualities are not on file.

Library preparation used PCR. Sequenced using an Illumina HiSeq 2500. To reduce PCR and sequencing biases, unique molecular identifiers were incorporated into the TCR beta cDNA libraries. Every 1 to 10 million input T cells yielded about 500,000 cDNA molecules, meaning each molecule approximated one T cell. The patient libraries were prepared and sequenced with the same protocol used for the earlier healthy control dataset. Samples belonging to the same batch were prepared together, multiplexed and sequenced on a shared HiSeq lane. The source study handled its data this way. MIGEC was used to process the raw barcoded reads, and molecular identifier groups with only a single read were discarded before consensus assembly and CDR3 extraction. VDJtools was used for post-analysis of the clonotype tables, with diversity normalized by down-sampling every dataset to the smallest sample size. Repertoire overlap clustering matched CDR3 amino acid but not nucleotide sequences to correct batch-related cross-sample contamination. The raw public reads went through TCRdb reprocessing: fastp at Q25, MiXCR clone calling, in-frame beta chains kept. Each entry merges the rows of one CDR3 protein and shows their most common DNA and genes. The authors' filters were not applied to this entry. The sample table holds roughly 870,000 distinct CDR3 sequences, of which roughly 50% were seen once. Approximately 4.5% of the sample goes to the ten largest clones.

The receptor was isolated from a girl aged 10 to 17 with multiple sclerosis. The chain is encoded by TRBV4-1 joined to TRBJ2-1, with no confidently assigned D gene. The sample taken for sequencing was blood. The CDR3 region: CASSQVFRGVSSYNEQFF. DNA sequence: TGCGCCAGCAGCCAAGTTTTTCGCGGAGTCAGCTCCTACAATGAGCAGTTCTTC.